The 26 T cell receptor beta chains presented below share a single source sample, sequenced in a study of blood T cell repertoires in COVID-19. Repertoires were generated with immunoSEQ multiplex PCR, while TCRdb's copy carries only in-frame clones and drops some. Among about 220,000 clones listed, roughly nine tenths were seen once. Sequenced material: peripheral blood. These receptors were obtained from a middle-aged man with active or convalescent COVID-19.

The J gene is TRBJ1-6, the V gene TRBV6-5, with 10 bases that match TRBD1. J was trimmed by 8 bases and V by 10 bases; bases with no gene match: 2. In germline, CDR1 is MNHEY, CDR2 SVGAGI. CDR3 size: 12 residues. In DNA form, the CDR3 reads TGTGCCACTGGGACAGGGGATTCACCCCTCCACTTT. Residues: CATGTGDSPLHF.

This clone occurred a few times. V is TRBV6-5 and J is TRBJ1-1; 7 bases are shared with TRBD1. The germline V gene encodes CDR1 MNHEY and CDR2 SVGAGI. CDR3 length: 13 residues. Germline trimming cut 9 bases from V and 0 bases from J; bases unmatched to any gene: 4. CDR3: CASGDRLNTEAFF. DNA of the CDR3: TGTGCCAGTGGGGACAGACTGAACACTGAAGCTTTCTTT.

V and J are TRBV12-3 or TRBV12-4 and TRBJ2-7; 7 bases align to TRBD1. The CDR3 loop spans 13 amino acids. Trimming cost V 7 bases and J 1 base; bases outside gene matches: 4. CDR3 coding DNA: TGTGCCAGCAAGGGGACAGAGTCCTACGAGCAGTACTTC. As protein: CASKGTESYEQYF.

The gene calls are TRBV4-1 and TRBJ1-4; D not certain. Germline CDR1 and CDR2: MGHRA and YSYEKL. This CDR3 has 13 residues. V lost 0 bases, J lost 7 bases, and 6 bases lay in between. The CDR3 DNA is TGCGCCAGCAGCCAAGAACGGGGTGAAAAACTGTTTTTT. Its translation is CASSQERGEKLFF.

The chain employs TRBV11-2 and TRBJ1-6; D ambiguous. Looked up from germline, CDR1 is SGHAT and CDR2 is FQNNGV. V was cut by 0 bases and J by 9 bases, with 9 bases left in between. The CDR3 loop spans 14 amino acids. The CDR3 nucleotides are TGTGCCAGCAGCTTAGAGAGGGCAGGTTCACCCCTCCACTTT. Amino acids: CASSLERAGSPLHF.

This rearrangement joins TRBV2 to TRBJ2-1, with a possible D match to TRBD1 (5 bases). The V end lost 4 bases, the J end lost 2 bases, and 6 bases lay between the germline ends. CDR1 SNHLY and CDR2 FYNNEI come from the germline V gene. The CDR3 length is 13 residues. CDR3 in DNA: TGTGCCAGCAGTGGGGGCCCCTACAATGAGCAGTTCTTC. It translates to CASSGGPYNEQFF.

The V call is TRBV2, the J call TRBJ1-2; D unresolved. The germline V gene has CDR1 SNHLY and CDR2 FYNNEI. The V end lost 2 bases, the J end lost 2 bases, and 9 bases lay between the germline ends. The CDR3 sequence is 14 residues long. As DNA, the CDR3 is TGTGCCAGCAGTGAAAGTAGATCGAACTATGGCTACACCTTC. Its translation is CASSESRSNYGYTF.

J is TRBJ2-7 and V is TRBV11-2; 10 nucleotides match TRBD1. Germline loops: CDR1 SGHAT, CDR2 FQNNGV. V shed 4 bases and J 3 bases; nucleotides not matched to a gene: 3. The length of the CDR3 is 14 residues. CDR3: CASSYWDRGYEQYF. The CDR3 DNA reads TGTGCCAGCAGCTACTGGGACAGGGGCTACGAGCAGTACTTC.

The rearrangement links TRBV5-4 to TRBJ1-1; 11 bases are a match to TRBD1. The CDR3 spans 16 residues. V trimming: 0 bases; J trimming: 4 bases; junction bases outside the gene matches: 5. Per the germline V gene, CDR1 is SGHNT and CDR2 is YYREEE (reference sequence). As DNA, the CDR3 is TGTGCCAGCAGCTTGGGAGGGACAGGGGGGGGCACTGAAGCTTTCTTT. Protein product: CASSLGGTGGGTEAFF.

The chain combines TRBV27 with TRBJ2-6; 7 bases map to TRBD1. Trimming at V came to 4 bases and at J to 0 bases, leaving 6 bases not matched to a gene. The CDR3 length is 17 residues. Per the germline V gene, CDR1 is MNHEY and CDR2 is SMNVEV (reference sequence). CDR3 region: CASSYGQVFSGANVLTF. The CDR3 nucleotides are TGTGCCAGCAGTTATGGACAGGTTTTCTCTGGGGCCAACGTCCTGACTTTC.

Points on this clone: This sample includes further DNA sequences coding for the same CDR3. This CDR3 is CASSYGGDTEAFF. DNA of the CDR3: TGTGCCAGCAGTTATGGGGGCGACACTGAAGCTTTCTTT. The rearrangement joins TRBV6-5 to TRBJ1-1; D might be TRBD1 (6 bases). Germline V gives CDR1 MNHEY, CDR2 SVGAGI. The germline V and J ends were trimmed by 3 bases and 3 bases, with 8 bases remaining between them. There are 13 residues in the CDR3.

The rearrangement joins TRBV7-9 to TRBJ1-4; 9 positions match TRBD1. The CDR3 totals 14 residues. Germline CDR1 SEHNR, CDR2 FQNEAQ (reference sequence). The ends lost 5 bases at V and 4 bases at J; junction bases unmatched: 2. CDR3 DNA: TGTGCCAGCAGCCCGGGACAGGGTAATGAAAAACTGTTTTTT. This translates into CASSPGQGNEKLFF. Filled out from reference TRBV7-9 and TRBJ1-4, the complete variable domain reads DTGVSQNPRHKITKRGQNVTFRCDPISEHNRLYWYRQTLGQGPEFLTYFQNEAQLEKSRLLSDRFSAERPKGSFSTLEIQRTEQGDSAMYLCASSPGQGNEKLFFGSGTQLSVL.

The J gene is TRBJ1-2, the V gene TRBV6-5, with 11 bases identical to TRBD1. Germline V gene lookup returns CDR1 MNHEY and CDR2 SVGAGI. There are 16 residues in the CDR3. V shed 4 bases and J 6 bases; nucleotides not matched to a gene: 10. Written as DNA, the CDR3 is TGTGCCAGCAGTTCCCTTGGGACAGGGGGAGAGGATGGCTACACCTTC. As protein: CASSSLGTGGEDGYTF.

V usage is TRBV19 and J usage is TRBJ2-7; 7 nucleotides agree with TRBD1. CDR3 length: 14 amino acids. V lost 5 bases, J lost 3 bases, and 7 bases stayed unmatched. Germline assignment: CDR1 LNHDA and CDR2 SQIVND (reference sequence). The CDR3 here is CASSLPGQLYEQYF. The DNA of the CDR3 is TGTGCCAGTAGTCTACCGGGACAGCTCTACGAGCAGTACTTC.

This clone occurred a few times. The chain uses TRBV9 and TRBJ2-1; 9 nucleotides line up with TRBD2. CDR1 SGDLS and CDR2 YYNGEE come from the germline V gene. Trimming removed 4 bases from V and 6 bases from J; junction bases left unmatched: 14. The CDR3 runs to 17 residues. The CDR3 sequence: CASSPRAPRGRANEQFF. The CDR3 region has the DNA TGTGCCAGCAGCCCCCGAGCCCCTCGCGGGAGGGCCAATGAGCAGTTCTTC.

This chain joins TRBV30 and TRBJ1-5, with TRBD1 identical over 9 bases. Per the germline V gene, CDR1 is GTSNPN and CDR2 is SVGIG (reference sequence). CDR3 length: 15 residues. With V trimmed by 2 bases and J by 7 bases, 9 bases remained unmatched. CDR3 loop: CAWSIRDRVRQPQHF. DNA for the CDR3: TGTGCCTGGAGTATCCGGGACAGGGTGAGACAGCCCCAGCATTTT.

The chain combines TRBV6-1 with TRBJ2-2; 8 bases map to TRBD2. With 4 bases clipped from V and 4 bases from J, the junction kept 20 bases outside the gene matches. The CDR3 totals 20 residues. CDR1 is MNHNS, CDR2 SASEGT, per germline. For the CDR3, the DNA is TGTGCCAGCAGTGCCGCCGGGCGGGCTGGGACTAGAGGGCCCACCGGGGAGCTGTTTTTT. Its translation is CASSAAGRAGTRGPTGELFF.

The rearrangement links TRBV10-3 to TRBJ2-7; 10 nucleotides line up with TRBD1. CDR3 length: 14 amino acids. V gave up 7 bases and J gave up 5 bases; unmatched junction bases: 8. The germline gives CDR1 ENHRY, CDR2 SYGVKD. The CDR3 coding sequence is TGTGCCATCAACCGGCGACAGGGGGCCGACGAGCAGTACTTC. Encoded protein: CAINRRQGADEQYF.

The genes are TRBV7-2 and TRBJ2-5; TRBD2 matches 7 bases. CDR3 length: 14 residues. Germline V gene lookup returns CDR1 SGHTA and CDR2 FQGNSA. J gave up 3 bases and V 4 bases, and 5 bases lay outside the gene matches. The CDR3 here is CASSSLGGKETQYF. The CDR3 coding sequence is TGTGCCAGCAGCTCCCTCGGGGGGAAAGAGACCCAGTACTTC.

About this clone: The sample holds other DNA sequences that translate to the same CDR3. The genes are TRBV7-9 and TRBJ1-1; tentative D call: TRBD1 (6 bases). V was shortened by 5 bases and J by 5 bases, with 9 bases between the two germline ends. The CDR3 has 12 amino acids. The germline gives CDR1 SEHNR, CDR2 FQNEAQ (reference sequence). The CDR3: CASSRQGTEAFF. CDR3 coding DNA: TGTGCCAGCAGCCGTCAGGGGACTGAAGCTTTCTTT.

This clone was seen a single time. The V and J genes are TRBV11-2 and TRBJ1-1, with D tentatively TRBD1 (5 bases). Trimming removed 5 bases at V and 1 base at J, with 14 bases between. The CDR3 is made up of 15 amino acids. Germline assignment: CDR1 SGHAT and CDR2 FQNNGV. The CDR3 here is CASSPRRQGNTEAFF. CDR3 sequence (DNA): TGTGCCAGCAGCCCAAGGCGGCAGGGGAACACTGAAGCTTTCTTT.

The chain is built from TRBV11-2 and TRBJ1-1; 7 nucleotides align to TRBD1. The CDR3 extends over 13 amino acids. CDR1 and CDR2 from the germline V gene are SGHAT and FQNNGV. The ends lost 6 bases at V and 4 bases at J; junction bases unmatched: 5. The CDR3 loop is CASRTGIVTEAFF. The CDR3 DNA reads TGTGCCAGCAGGACAGGGATCGTCACTGAAGCTTTCTTT.

A few counts support this clone. The chain uses TRBV7-9 and TRBJ2-7; 8 bases line up with TRBD1. This CDR3 contains 13 residues. V was clipped by 10 bases and J by 2 bases; unmatched bases: 7. From germline, CDR1 is SEHNR and CDR2 FQNEAQ (reference sequence). CDR3 protein: CAIWDRYPYEQYF. The CDR3 DNA follows: TGTGCCATCTGGGACAGGTACCCCTACGAGCAGTACTTC.

This chain connects TRBV5-1 to TRBJ1-2, with TRBD1 identical over 12 bases. CDR3 size: 15 residues. Germline assignment: CDR1 SGHRS and CDR2 YFSETQ. V gave up 4 bases and J gave up 4 bases; unmatched junction bases: 5. The CDR3 region has the DNA TGCGCCAGCAGCGAGGGACAGGGGGCGGGCTATGGCTACACCTTC. This codes for CASSEGQGAGYGYTF.

V and J are TRBV5-4 and TRBJ1-1, with 8 bases lining up with TRBD1. CDR1 and CDR2 from the germline V gene are SGHNT and YYREEE (reference sequence). This CDR3 spans 13 amino acids. The V and J ends lost 0 bases and 6 bases, in that order; junction bases with no gene match: 1. Written as DNA, the CDR3 is TGTGCCAGCAGCTTGGCACAGGGGGCTGAAGCTTTCTTT. This encodes CASSLAQGAEAFF.

The J gene is TRBJ2-7, the V gene TRBV7-9, with TRBD1 as a possible D gene (5 bases). Germline CDR1 and CDR2: SEHNR and FQNEAQ (reference sequence). V lost 0 bases and J lost 6, with 18 bases in between. The CDR3 has 16 residues. CDR3 protein: CASSLAVGQAAAEQYF. The CDR3 DNA is TGTGCCAGCAGCTTAGCGGTGGGGCAAGCCGCGGCCGAGCAGTACTTC.